One sample yielded the 19 T cell receptor beta chains listed below, sequenced in a study of blood T cell repertoires in COVID-19. TCRdb keeps only in-frame clones here, not all; method: immunoSEQ multiplex PCR. This table has approximately 290,000 clones, 75% to 95% appearing once. Sequencing input: PBMCs or T cells enriched from blood (not recorded which). The receptors were gathered from a woman between 25 and 40 years old who had recovered from COVID-19.

The chain uses TRBV7-8 and TRBJ1-3; no definite D call. The germline V gene has CDR1 SGHVS and CDR2 FQNEAQ. Trimming took off 2 bases at V and 5 bases at J, with 7 bases between the two ends. The CDR3 is made up of 13 amino acids. The CDR3 region is CASSLTGRNTIYF. The CDR3 DNA follows: TGTGCCAGCAGCTTAACCGGGAGAAACACCATATATTTT.

V usage is TRBV3-1 (or the pseudogene TRBV3-2) and J usage is TRBJ2-3; 9 positions match TRBD2. Losses at the gene ends were 4 bases for V and 1 base for J; bases not matched to a gene: 3. Germline CDR1 and CDR2: LGHDT and YNNKEL (reference sequence). This CDR3 contains 15 residues. The CDR3 bases are TGTGCCAGCAGCCCGCGGACTAGCGGCACAGATACGCAGTATTTT. It is translated as CASSPRTSGTDTQYF.

The chain recombines TRBV6-4 with TRBJ1-2; 9 bases line up with TRBD1. With V trimmed by 0 bases and J by 8 bases, 4 bases remained unmatched. The CDR3 has 14 residues. Germline loops: CDR1 MRHNA, CDR2 SNTAGT. This CDR3 reads CASSDSGTGKGYTF. As DNA, the CDR3 is TGTGCCAGCAGTGACTCCGGGACAGGGAAGGGCTACACCTTC.

This chain links TRBV5-4 with TRBJ2-1; D not resolved. V shed 0 bases and J shed 0 bases, with 7 bases lying between them. The CDR3 is 15 amino acids. The V gene's germline CDR1 is SGHNT and CDR2 YYREEE (reference sequence). The CDR3: CASSLDYPSYNEQFF. DNA of the CDR3: TGTGCCAGCAGCTTGGACTACCCCTCCTACAATGAGCAGTTCTTC.

The chain joins TRBV7-2 to TRBJ2-3, with TRBD2 matching 12 bases. J lost 7 bases, V lost 1 base, and 12 bases had no gene match. Germline-derived CDR1 and CDR2 are SGHTA and FQGNSA. There are 18 residues in the CDR3. The CDR3 is CASSLVGLAGGRQYTQYF. The CDR3 DNA follows: TGTGCCAGCAGCTTAGTTGGGCTAGCGGGAGGGCGACAGTATACGCAGTATTTT.

The rearrangement links TRBV4-3 to TRBJ1-1; no clear D gene. The CDR3 sequence is 13 residues long. The germline gives CDR1 LGHNA, CDR2 YSLEER. V lost 6 bases and J lost 1, with 9 bases in between. The CDR3 DNA reads as TGCGCCAGCAGTCGTCGTTCGAACACTGAAGCTTTCTTT. Translating gives CASSRRSNTEAFF.

The gene calls are TRBV11-2 and TRBJ2-1; 7 positions match TRBD1. Germline-derived CDR1 and CDR2 are SGHAT and FQNNGV. The CDR3 is 18 amino acids. After removal of 7 bases from V and 0 bases from J, the junction contained 15 bases not matched to a gene. CDR3 DNA: TGTGCCAGCAAAGGGGGCTATATGCGGTTGAGCTCCTACAATGAGCAGTTCTTC. This codes for CASKGGYMRLSSYNEQFF.

V and J are TRBV4-2 and TRBJ2-3, with 8 bases lining up with TRBD2. V trimming: 1 base; J trimming: 0 bases; junction bases outside the gene matches: 9. The CDR3 has 18 residues. Looked up from germline, CDR1 is LGHNA and CDR2 is YNFKEQ. The CDR3 reads CASSQGATSGTSTDTQYF. The CDR3 nucleotides read TGTGCCAGCAGCCAAGGAGCAACTAGCGGAACTAGCACAGATACGCAGTATTTT.

The rearrangement joins TRBV18 to TRBJ1-4; D not resolved. The germline V gene has CDR1 KGHSH and CDR2 LQKENI. The CDR3 runs to 14 residues. The V and J ends lost 1 base and 6 bases respectively, with 9 bases between them. DNA of the CDR3: TGTGCCAGCTCACCACGAGGGCTTTATGAAAAACTGTTTTTT. This codes for CASSPRGLYEKLFF.

The chain recombines TRBV3-1 (or the pseudogene TRBV3-2) with TRBJ1-6; D ambiguous. Trimming removed 0 bases at V and 11 bases at J, with 20 bases between. Looked up from germline, CDR1 is LGHDT and CDR2 is YNNKEL (reference sequence). The CDR3 has 17 residues. CDR3 in amino acids: CASSQDQGPTAGAPLHF. CDR3 DNA: TGTGCCAGCAGCCAAGATCAAGGACCGACGGCGGGTGCACCCCTCCACTTT.

This chain links TRBV7-9 with TRBJ2-4; D is undetermined. Trimming left V 1 base short and J 5 bases short, with 24 bases between. The CDR3 contains 19 residues. Germline V CDR1 and CDR2: SEHNR, FQNEAQ (reference sequence). The CDR3: CASSLEIGRVVRKENIQYF. The CDR3 DNA follows: TGTGCCAGCAGCTTAGAAATTGGGCGAGTGGTTCGTAAGGAAAACATTCAGTACTTC.

This chain joins TRBV4-1 and TRBJ1-1; D is possibly TRBD1 (6 bases). CDR3 size: 14 residues. From germline, CDR1 is MGHRA and CDR2 YSYEKL. V was trimmed by 2 bases and J by 2 bases, leaving 9 bases between them. The CDR3 coding sequence is TGCGCCAGCAGCCAATCACAGGGCAACACTGAAGCTTTCTTT. It is translated as CASSQSQGNTEAFF.

The chain combines TRBV27 with TRBJ1-4, with D perhaps TRBD1 (5 bases). CDR1 MNHEY and CDR2 SMNVEV come from the germline V gene (reference sequence). Deletions cut 3 bases from V and 10 bases from J, with 15 bases between. CDR3 length: 14 amino acids. Written as DNA, the CDR3 is TGTGCCAGCAGTTTTCAGGGAGGTAGTGGAAAACTGTTTTTT. Amino acids: CASSFQGGSGKLFF.

This rearrangement joins TRBV29-1 to TRBJ1-5; perhaps TRBD1 as D (6 bases). Trimming took 5 bases from V and 7 from J, leaving 21 bases between them. This CDR3 contains 15 residues. In germline, CDR1 is SQVTM, CDR2 ANQGSEA. The CDR3 nucleotides are TGCAGCGTTTCCAATTTGGGGGGGCCGGGACAGCCCCAGCATTTT. It encodes CSVSNLGGPGQPQHF.

The chain uses TRBV10-3 and TRBJ1-1; D not certain. From germline, CDR1 is ENHRY and CDR2 SYGVKD. V was pared by 0 bases and J by 6 bases, with 14 bases between. The CDR3 is 15 residues long. CDR3 sequence (DNA): TGTGCCATCAGTGAGTCGAGAACTGTAATCGCTGAAGCTTTCTTT. Translated: CAISESRTVIAEAFF.

The genes are TRBV28 and TRBJ2-1; a possible D gene is TRBD1 (6 bases). CDR3 length: 13 amino acids. CDR1 is MDHEN, CDR2 SYDVKM, per germline. The V gene lost 7 bases and the J gene lost 9 bases, with 16 bases spanning the gap. The CDR3 spells CASIPTVQGEQFF. In DNA, the CDR3 is TGTGCCAGCATCCCGACCGTACAGGGTGAGCAGTTCTTC.

In regard to this clone: Within the sample, other DNA sequences also encode this same CDR3. V usage is TRBV7-2 and J usage is TRBJ2-5; D is perhaps TRBD2 (5 bases). Germline CDR1 is SGHTA and CDR2 is FQGNSA. Trimming stripped 5 bases from V and 2 bases from J, with 12 bases between. The CDR3 length is 14 residues. As DNA, the CDR3 is TGTGCCAGCAGCCCGAGCGGAGTACAAGAGACCCAGTACTTC. Amino acid sequence: CASSPSGVQETQYF. The full variable domain, in which reference TRBV7-2 and TRBJ2-5 provide the parts outside the CDR3, is GAGVSQSPSNKVTEKGKDVELRCDPISGHTALYWYRQSLGQGLEFLIYFQGNSAPDKSGLPSDRFSAERTGGSVSTLTIQRTQQEDSAVYLCASSPSGVQETQYFGPGTRLLVL.

J is TRBJ1-2 and V is TRBV6-2 or TRBV6-3; D may be TRBD1 (5 bases). Trimming removed 2 bases from V and 7 bases from J, with 14 bases in between. The CDR3 runs 14 residues. Germline CDR1 and CDR2: MNHEY and SVGEGT. The DNA for the CDR3 is TGTGCCAGCAGTTACCAGGGCCTTACCCGTGGCTACACCTTC. Translating it yields CASSYQGLTRGYTF.

In this sample, this clone turned up once. J is TRBJ2-3 and V is TRBV4-1, with 7 bases lining up with TRBD1. Germline trimming cut 2 bases from V and 6 bases from J; bases unmatched to any gene: 5. CDR3 length: 14 residues. CDR1 is MGHRA, CDR2 YSYEKL, per germline. The CDR3 spells CASSQRQGVDTQYF. The CDR3 DNA follows: TGCGCCAGCAGCCAAAGACAGGGTGTTGATACGCAGTATTTT.